This record concerns one T cell receptor (beta chain) sequence. Its antigen remains undetermined. There are no base qualities to consult, and no much larger clone falls within one base. Explained via the paper, the time point label denotes: peripheral blood 12 weeks after first pembrolizumab dose. For every enrolled patient, mismatch repair deficiency was confirmed by either polymerase chain reaction or immunohistochemistry. Three patients who responded to pembrolizumab therapy underwent TCR sequencing. Pembrolizumab PD-1 blockade was prospectively tested in advanced mismatch repair-deficient cancers, regardless of tissue of origin, in the phase II trial. Peripheral blood T cell samples were collected serially, before PD-1 blockade began and at several time points afterward. Blood sampling times were reported as weeks after the first pembrolizumab dose. This entry is derived from a study of PD-1 blockade in mismatch repair-deficient tumors (TCRdb year 2017). A note on the overall study: The trial enrolled 85 to 100 consecutive patients with about a dozen mismatch repair-deficient cancer types between 2013 and 2016, all previously treated and progressing. Tumor-associated T cell clones were tracked in the peripheral blood of patients responding to PD-1 blockade by deep sequencing of TCR CDR3 regions. Overall study outcomes, separate from this receptor: Rapid expansion after pembrolizumab followed by contraction, generally before radiologic responses, was shown by tumor-resident clones, which were often undetectable in blood before treatment.

Measured from the cysteine to the phenylalanine, the CDR3 is 16 residues long. The sequence is cut down to CDR3 DNA, 48 bases in frame from base 1. Germline trimming: 0 bases from V, 1 base from J; junction bases outside gene matches: 5. For CDR1 and CDR2, the germline V gene lists SGHRS and YFSETQ. The library came from the immunoSEQ multiplex PCR assay. Sourced from immuneACCESS, this table was stored by TCRdb with only in-frame sequences that have V and J called. A share of the clones is absent; for the studies checked, an unresolved V gene accounts for under half, and the remainder has no known explanation. The sample records some 84,000 clones, approximately 84% of which are singletons. Jointly, the top ten make up roughly 2.8% of the sample.

The sequence joins TRBV5-1 to TRBJ2-3, with 7 bases matching TRBD2. The sample in question was peripheral blood, obtained 12 weeks after starting pembrolizumab. This clonotype originated in an adult with mismatch repair-deficient cancer. The CDR3 reads CASSLGKREGTDTQYF. In nucleotides, the sequence is TGCGCCAGCAGCTTGGGGAAGCGGGAAGGCACAGATACGCAGTATTTT.